This T cell receptor (beta chain) was captured by sequencing in a study of radiotherapy plus CTLA-4 blockade in lung cancer. Study-level points and caveats: In blood, after radiotherapy plus ipilimumab, tumor-derived TCR clones expanded.

Each patient with chemo-refractory metastatic non-small-cell lung cancer was treated with focal radiation plus CTLA-4 blockade using ipilimumab. This clone was counted a single time. Its antigen is not known. The table came from immunoSEQ multiplex PCR; TCRdb's copy has only in-frame clones and leaves some out. The sample lists around 100,000 clones, more than 65% occurring once. CDR3 size: 13 residues. With 2 bases removed from V and 5 bases from J, the gap between germline ends came to 9 bases. Germline CDR1 and CDR2: SGHDN and FVKESK. The chain carries TRBV14 and TRBJ1-1; D gene ambiguous. This TCR derives from a human donor with non-small cell lung cancer that progressed on radiotherapy plus ipilimumab. Some clones in this sample may be carry-over from other donors' samples. The sequenced sample was peripheral blood, obtained from a patient treated with radiotherapy plus ipilimumab. The CDR3 loop reads CASSQKESTEAFF. DNA for the CDR3: TGTGCCAGCAGCCAAAAAGAAAGTACTGAAGCTTTCTTT.